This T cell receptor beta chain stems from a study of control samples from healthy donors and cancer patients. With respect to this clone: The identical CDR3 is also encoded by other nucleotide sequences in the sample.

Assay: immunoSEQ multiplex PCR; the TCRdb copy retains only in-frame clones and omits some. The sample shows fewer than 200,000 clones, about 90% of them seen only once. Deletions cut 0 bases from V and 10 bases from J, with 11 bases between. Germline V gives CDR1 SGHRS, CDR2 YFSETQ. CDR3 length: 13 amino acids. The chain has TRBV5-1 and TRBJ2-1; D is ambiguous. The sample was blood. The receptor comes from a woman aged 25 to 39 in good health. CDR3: CASSLVGSDEQFF. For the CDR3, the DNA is TGCGCCAGCAGCTTGGTGGGTTCGGACGAGCAGTTCTTC.